This T cell receptor (beta chain) was identified during a study of monozygotic twins with inflammatory bowel disease. Regarding this clonotype: The antigen remains undetermined.

Template-switch reactions added UMIs with a 6-nucleotide sample barcode. TCRdb reprocessed the 5' RACE reads; each CDR3 protein has one entry and no DNA is given. The clone table shows approximately 420,000 distinct CDR3 sequences, with the ten largest holding 2% to 3%. This CDR3 is built from 13 residues. CDR1 is KGHSH, CDR2 LQKENI, per germline. General study findings and limits: Among IBD patients, fewer clonotypes were shared with others than among healthy twins, especially with disease activity. There were differing immunosuppressive treatments, which may have added variability to patient repertoires.

The sequenced sample was blood. The receptor was derived from a human donor with ulcerative colitis or Crohn's disease, or a healthy co-twin of an affected twin (not recorded which). The genes are TRBV18 and TRBJ2-5; there is no DNA to check the TCRdb D call of TRBD1. The CDR3 loop reads CASSRGQQETQYF.